This is a list of T cell receptor beta chains from one sample in a study of chemoradiotherapy in HPV16-positive cancers. Sequenced by immunoSEQ multiplex PCR; TCRdb stores in-frame clones only, minus some. The data hold roughly 23,000 clones, with 80% to 95% observed a single time. The sequences come from blood, collected from a patient who underwent chemoradiotherapy. The receptors derive from a human donor with HPV-associated anogenital cancer. CDR3s include the opening cysteine and the closing phenylalanine or tryptophan. D genes are given only for firm matches. For some rows the clone size is stated as once, few or many, or as a class when expanded; others skip it.

d_call	clone_size	j_call	v_call	cdr3_nt	cdr3_aa
.	.	TRBJ1-6	TRBV9	TGTGCCAGCAGCGTACGAGGGGCCGGAGGGGATTCACCCCTCCACTTT	CASSVRGAGGDSPLHF
.	.	TRBJ1-6	TRBV10-3	TGTGCCATCAGCAGTACCCGCGAGACCGAGGATTCACCCCTCCACTTT	CAISSTRETEDSPLHF
.	few	TRBJ1-1	TRBV19	TGTGCCAGTAGTATGGTCAGGGGTGGGATGAACACTGAAGCTTTCTTT	CASSMVRGGMNTEAFF
.	.	TRBJ2-7	TRBV27	TGTGCCAGCAGTTTAGGGCGGACCCACTACGAGCAGTACTTC	CASSLGRTHYEQYF
.	.	TRBJ2-7	TRBV25-1	TGTGCCAGGGGGACGGTGTTCTACGAGCAGTACTTC	CARGTVFYEQYF
.	.	TRBJ2-4	TRBV19	TGTGCCAGTACTATAAGGGGGTACCGGGACCCTATGTCGGAAACCATTCAGTACTTC	CASTIRGYRDPMSETIQYF
.	.	TRBJ1-2	TRBV19	TGTGCCAGTAGGCCGAGCTGGGGGCAGGGAGATAACTATGGCTACACCTTC	CASRPSWGQGDNYGYTF
TRBD1	.	TRBJ2-1	TRBV2	TGTGCCAGGAGGGACAGGAGTTCCAATGAGCAGTTCTTC	CARRDRSSNEQFF
.	.	TRBJ1-1	TRBV7-3	TGTGCCAGCAGTTTTGGCCGGACAACTGAAGCTTTCTTT	CASSFGRTTEAFF
.	.	TRBJ1-1	TRBV27	TGTGCCACACCTCCGGGATGCGGTGAAGCTTTCTTT	CATPPGCGEAFF
TRBD1	.	TRBJ2-1	TRBV4-3	TGCGCCAGCAGCCAAGATATCCGACAGGGGGCGTTCTCGCAGTTCTTC	CASSQDIRQGAFSQFF
TRBD2	.	TRBJ2-1	TRBV6-6	TGTGCCAGCAGTCACCCTGGCGGGAGTTTTTACAATGAGCAGTTCTTC	CASSHPGGSFYNEQFF
.	.	TRBJ2-7	TRBV5-8	TGTGCCAGCAGCGGGAAACGGGCCTCTCCCGCCGAGCAGTACTTC	CASSGKRASPAEQYF
.	.	TRBJ2-7	TRBV6-5	TGTGCCAGCAGAAGTCCGGGACCGCGAATGGGCGAGCAGTACTTC	CASRSPGPRMGEQYF
.	.	TRBJ2-5	TRBV5-1	TGCTCAAGCAGGGAATCTGGTTTTGTAGAGACCCAGTACTTC	CSSRESGFVETQYF
TRBD2	.	TRBJ2-1	TRBV7-2	TGTGCCAGCAGCTTAGGCGGAGCTAGCGGGGGGGCCGGTGAGCAGTTCTTC	CASSLGGASGGAGEQFF
.	.	TRBJ1-5	TRBV4-1	TGCGCCAGCAGCCAAGGGCCGGTCAACAATCAGCCCCAGCATTTT	CASSQGPVNNQPQHF
TRBD2	once	TRBJ2-7	TRBV19	TGTGCCAGTAGAAATAGCGGGAGAACGTCCTACGAGCAGTACTTC	CASRNSGRTSYEQYF
.	.	TRBJ2-5	TRBV6-1	TGTGCCAGCAGTCGGGGGGCAGCCCCAGGGGGGACCCAGTACTTC	CASSRGAAPGGTQYF